Below, 32 T cell receptor beta chains from the same sample are listed, as sequenced in a study of blood T cell repertoires in COVID-19. Some clones are missing from TCRdb's copy, which holds only in-frame ones; the method was immunoSEQ multiplex PCR. In the table there are around 140,000 clones, approximately 80% of which are singletons. What was sequenced was peripheral blood. These receptors were collected from a man in his sixties with active or convalescent COVID-19.

The rearrangement uses TRBV7-2 and TRBJ2-1; 13 nucleotides line up with TRBD2. This CDR3 is built from 15 residues. Germline CDR1 SGHTA, CDR2 FQGNSA. V lost 4 bases and J lost 10; bases outside the gene matches: 7. CDR3 in amino acids: CASSYGTSGKREQFF. Here the CDR3 DNA reads TGTGCCAGCAGCTACGGGACTAGCGGGAAGCGAGAGCAGTTCTTC. Based on the CDR3 plus reference TRBV7-2 and TRBJ2-1, the full variable domain is GAGVSQSPSNKVTEKGKDVELRCDPISGHTALYWYRQSLGQGLEFLIYFQGNSAPDKSGLPSDRFSAERTGGSVSTLTIQRTQQEDSAVYLCASSYGTSGKREQFFGPGTRLTVL.

J is TRBJ1-1 and V is TRBV5-1; 11 nucleotides match TRBD1. The junction had 9 bases not matched to a gene; V was cut back by 0 bases and J by 5 bases. There are 17 residues in the CDR3. Germline CDR1 and CDR2: SGHRS and YFSETQ. In nucleotides, the CDR3 is TGCGCCAGCAGCTTGGACGGACAGGGGGCTGCGCGAACTGAAGCTTTCTTT. Its protein is CASSLDGQGAARTEAFF. The variable domain in full, with the rest retrieved from reference TRBV5-1 and TRBJ1-1, is KAGVTQTPRYLIKTRGQQVTLSCSPISGHRSVSWYQQTPGQGLQFLFEYFSETQRNKGNFPGRFSGRQFSNSRSEMNVSTLELGDSALYLCASSLDGQGAARTEAFFGQGTRLTVV.

The chain is built from TRBV27 and TRBJ1-3, with TRBD1 identical over 7 bases. CDR3 length: 14 residues. J gave up 4 bases and V 6 bases, and 6 bases lay outside the gene matches. CDR1 and CDR2 (germline): MNHEY, SMNVEV (reference sequence). CDR3 sequence: CASSLDRAGNTIYF. In DNA form, the CDR3 reads TGTGCCAGCAGCCTAGACAGGGCAGGAAACACCATATATTTT.

The chain recombines TRBV12-5 with TRBJ1-1; D call uncertain. The ends were cut back, 1 base at V and 3 bases at J, with 9 bases in the middle. The CDR3 is made up of 14 amino acids. CDR1 is LGHNT and CDR2 is FRNRAP in the germline V gene. CDR3 sequence: CASGLGVGDTEAFF. The CDR3, as DNA: TGTGCTAGTGGTTTGGGAGTCGGGGACACTGAAGCTTTCTTT.

The chain uses TRBV5-1 and TRBJ1-4; 9 nucleotides match TRBD1. The germline CDR1 and CDR2 sequences are SGHRS and YFSETQ. The junction had 5 bases not matched to a gene; V was cut back by 3 bases and J by 8 bases. The CDR3 has 14 amino acids. The DNA of the CDR3 is TGCGCCAGCAGCTCAGGACAGGGGAGGGAAAAACTGTTTTTT. This sequence encodes CASSSGQGREKLFF.

The V call is TRBV11-2, the J call TRBJ1-2, with D possibly matching TRBD1 (5 bases). The CDR3 spans 15 residues. Trimming stripped 0 bases from V and 7 bases from J, with 15 bases between. Germline V CDR1 and CDR2: SGHAT, FQNNGV. In nucleotides, the CDR3 is TGTGCCAGCAGCTTAGATCCGGGTGGGGCCCCTGGCTACACCTTC. Translating it yields CASSLDPGGAPGYTF. The full variable domain, its missing parts supplied by reference TRBV11-2 and TRBJ1-2, is EAGVAQSPRYKIIEKRQSVAFWCNPISGHATLYWYQQILGQGPKLLIQFQNNGVVDDSQLPKDRFSAERLKGVDSTLKIQPAKLEDSAVYLCASSLDPGGAPGYTFGSGTRLTVV.

The chain is built from TRBV6-2 or TRBV6-3 and TRBJ1-2; the match to TRBD1 covers 10 bases. Per germline, CDR1 MNHEY and CDR2 SVGEGT. The CDR3 has 16 amino acids. Trimming cost V 4 bases and J 2 bases; bases outside gene matches: 7. The CDR3, as DNA: TGTGCCAGCAGTTCCCTCCCGGGACAGGGGAACTATGGCTACACCTTC. Translating gives CASSSLPGQGNYGYTF.

The chain employs TRBV6-2 or TRBV6-3 and TRBJ2-2, with D hard to call. CDR1 is MNHEY, CDR2 SVGEGT, per germline. The CDR3 is made up of 14 amino acids. The V end was cut by 1 base, the J end by 1 base, with 4 bases between. The CDR3 reads CASSYWQNTGELFF. The CDR3 nucleotides read TGTGCCAGCAGTTACTGGCAGAACACCGGGGAGCTGTTTTTT.

The chain carries TRBV6-1 and TRBJ2-6; D is possibly TRBD1 (5 bases). The CDR3 spans 16 residues. Trimming removed 1 base from V and 3 bases from J, with 10 bases in between. The germline gives CDR1 MNHNS, CDR2 SASEGT. The CDR3 DNA is TGTGCCAGCAGTGAAGGAATGGGGCTTGGGGCCAACGTCCTGACTTTC. This gives the protein CASSEGMGLGANVLTF.

V is TRBV30 and J is TRBJ1-1; D is unclear. Trimming cost V 0 bases and J 0 bases, with 5 bases left between them. Germline lookup yields CDR1 GTSNPN and CDR2 SVGIG (reference sequence). The CDR3 consists of 13 residues. CDR3 DNA sequence: TGTGCCTGGAGTGTACAAATGAACACTGAAGCTTTCTTT. The encoded protein is CAWSVQMNTEAFF.

J is TRBJ2-5 and V is TRBV6-5; TRBD1 might be the D (5 bases). Germline lookup yields CDR1 MNHEY and CDR2 SVGAGI. V was trimmed by 2 bases and J by 0 bases, leaving 10 bases between them. This CDR3 contains 15 residues. The chain's CDR3 is CASSYHRTYQETQYF. DNA for the CDR3: TGTGCCAGCAGTTACCACAGGACATACCAAGAGACCCAGTACTTC.

The chain is built from TRBV2 and TRBJ2-3; 14 positions agree with TRBD2. The V gene end was trimmed by 10 bases and the J gene end by 0 bases; junction bases not matched to a gene: 9. From germline, CDR1 is SNHLY and CDR2 FYNNEI. This CDR3 has 17 amino acids. CDR3 bases: TGTGCCACCCTCCCGAGGACTAGCGGGGGGAGCACAGATACGCAGTATTTT. This translates into CATLPRTSGGSTDTQYF.

The CDR3 bases are TGTGCCAGCAGTCTCGTAGCGGGAGTGAGTAGGCAAGAGACCCAGTACTTC. Encoded protein: CASSLVAGVSRQETQYF. The V and J genes are TRBV11-3 and TRBJ2-5, with 9 bases fitting TRBD2. After removal of 6 bases from V and 2 bases from J, the junction contained 13 bases not matched to a gene. The CDR3 consists of 17 residues. CDR1 and CDR2 from the germline V gene are SGHNT and YENEEA.

The rearrangement joins TRBV19 to TRBJ1-5; the D is unclear. CDR3 length equals 15 residues. The V end lost 1 base, the J end lost 4 bases, and 11 bases lay between the germline ends. The germline CDR1 and CDR2 sequences are LNHDA and SQIVND (reference sequence). CDR3 bases: TGTGCCAGTAGTATAGGTCCGGGGAGTAATCAGCCCCAGCATTTT. This sequence encodes CASSIGPGSNQPQHF. Variable domain in full (rest from reference TRBV19 and TRBJ1-5): DGGITQSPKYLFRKEGQNVTLSCEQNLNHDAMYWYRQDPGQGLRLIYYSQIVNDFQKGDIAEGYSVSREKKESFPLTVTSAQKNPTAFYLCASSIGPGSNQPQHFGDGTRLSIL.

This clone was detected a few times. The chain uses TRBV30 and TRBJ2-1; D perhaps matches TRBD2 (6 bases). This CDR3 comprises 11 residues. Trimming cost V 7 bases and J 4 bases, with 8 bases left between them. Germline CDR1 and CDR2: GTSNPN and SVGIG (reference sequence). The CDR3, as DNA: TGTGCCTCCCGGGGGTACAATGAGCAGTTCTTC. Encoded protein: CASRGYNEQFF.

The rearrangement joins TRBV18 to TRBJ1-2; D not resolved. The ends were cut back, 5 bases at V and 0 bases at J, with 10 bases in the middle. CDR3 length: 14 residues. Germline V gene lookup returns CDR1 KGHSH and CDR2 LQKENI. Here the CDR3 reads CASSETATNYGYTF. The CDR3 DNA is TGTGCCAGCTCAGAAACAGCCACTAACTATGGCTACACCTTC.

This chain uses TRBV5-4 with TRBJ1-1; D not certain. The CDR3 is 17 amino acids. Trimming shortened V by 0 bases and J by 2 bases, and 17 bases separated the two germline ends. The V gene's germline CDR1 is SGHNT and CDR2 YYREEE (reference sequence). CDR3 protein: CASSLADGGRENTEAFF. CDR3 in DNA: TGTGCCAGCAGCTTGGCCGATGGCGGTCGGGAAAACACTGAAGCTTTCTTT.

The rearrangement uses TRBV6-5 and TRBJ1-1; no clear D. The CDR3 is made up of 15 amino acids. Germline lookup yields CDR1 MNHEY and CDR2 SVGAGI. V shed 4 bases and J shed 0 bases, with 12 bases lying between them. The CDR3 spells CASSFATVMNTEAFF. The CDR3 coding sequence is TGTGCCAGCAGTTTTGCCACAGTGATGAACACTGAAGCTTTCTTT.

The chain has TRBV19 and TRBJ1-3, with a possible D match to TRBD1 (6 bases). The CDR3 has 14 residues. The germline gives CDR1 LNHDA, CDR2 SQIVND (reference sequence). V shed 5 bases and J shed 3 bases, with 11 bases lying between them. The DNA for the CDR3 is TGTGCCAGTAGTGCCGGACAGAATGGAAACACCATATATTTT. Protein product: CASSAGQNGNTIYF. Variable domain in full (rest from reference TRBV19 and TRBJ1-3): DGGITQSPKYLFRKEGQNVTLSCEQNLNHDAMYWYRQDPGQGLRLIYYSQIVNDFQKGDIAEGYSVSREKKESFPLTVTSAQKNPTAFYLCASSAGQNGNTIYFGEGSWLTVV.

The chain has TRBV6-2 or TRBV6-3 and TRBJ1-4; D not certain. This CDR3 is 16 amino acids long. The V gene's germline CDR1 is MNHEY and CDR2 SVGEGT. The germline V and J ends were trimmed by 6 bases and 2 bases, with 16 bases remaining between them. DNA of the CDR3: TGTGCCAGCAGCACGCTGAGGAGCGGCACTAATGAAAAACTGTTTTTT. This sequence encodes CASSTLRSGTNEKLFF.

The V call is TRBV2, the J call TRBJ1-2; 7 bases line up with TRBD1. V dropped 7 bases and J dropped 3; count of bases not matched to a gene: 2. Germline assignment: CDR1 SNHLY and CDR2 FYNNEI. CDR3 length: 12 residues. Here the CDR3 DNA reads TGTGCCAGCAACAGGGGTGACTATGGCTACACCTTC. This translates into CASNRGDYGYTF.

The rearrangement uses TRBV5-4 and TRBJ2-3, with 7 bases identical to TRBD2. Germline V gives CDR1 SGHNT, CDR2 YYREEE (reference sequence). The junction had 6 bases not matched to a gene; V was cut back by 0 bases and J by 2 bases. This CDR3 is 16 amino acids long. The CDR3 loop is CASSLESGETTDTQYF. CDR3 in DNA: TGTGCCAGCAGCTTGGAGAGCGGGGAGACCACAGATACGCAGTATTTT.

The chain links TRBV5-6 to TRBJ1-6; 7 nucleotides line up with TRBD1. This CDR3 has 17 amino acids. Per germline, CDR1 SGHDT and CDR2 YYEEEE. V lost 3 bases to trimming and J lost 6 bases; unmatched junction nucleotides: 12. This CDR3 reads CASSSQGVGMFNSPLHF. For the CDR3, the DNA is TGTGCCAGCAGCTCTCAGGGGGTTGGAATGTTTAATTCACCCCTCCACTTT.

The rearrangement links TRBV24-1 to TRBJ2-1; 8 positions agree with TRBD1. V shed 4 bases and J 8 bases; nucleotides not matched to a gene: 6. The CDR3 has 14 amino acids. The germline V gene has CDR1 KGHDR and CDR2 SFDVKD. CDR3 in DNA: TGTGCCACCAGTGACCAGGGGGCGACGGATGAGCAGTTCTTC. Its protein is CATSDQGATDEQFF.

The V gene is TRBV5-6, the J gene TRBJ2-5; 7 bases are shared with TRBD1. CDR1 and CDR2 (germline): SGHDT, YYEEEE. J was trimmed by 2 bases and V by 4 bases; bases with no gene match: 2. This CDR3 has 13 residues. The CDR3 protein is CASSVTGQETQYF. The CDR3, as DNA: TGTGCCAGCAGCGTGACAGGGCAAGAGACCCAGTACTTC.

In DNA form, the CDR3 reads TGCGCCAGCAGCCCTGCGGGTGGCACTGAAGCTTTCTTT. It codes for CASSPAGGTEAFF. This chain links TRBV4-3 with TRBJ1-1; no clear D. The ends were cut back, 4 bases at V and 4 bases at J, with 10 bases in the middle. Germline lookup yields CDR1 LGHNA and CDR2 YSLEER. The CDR3 covers 13 residues.

The V and J genes are TRBV5-6 and TRBJ1-5; D not resolved. This CDR3 has 15 residues. V was pared by 0 bases and J by 1 base, with 8 bases between. Germline CDR1 reads SGHDT; CDR2 reads YYEEEE. The CDR3 region is CASSLGPKSNQPQHF. In nucleotides, the CDR3 is TGTGCCAGCAGCTTGGGGCCGAAGAGCAATCAGCCCCAGCATTTT. The complete variable domain, with remaining parts taken from reference TRBV5-6 and TRBJ1-5, reads DAGVTQSPTHLIKTRGQQVTLRCSPKSGHDTVSWYQQALGQGPQFIFQYYEEEERQRGNFPDRFSGHQFPNYSSELNVNALLLGDSALYLCASSLGPKSNQPQHFGDGTRLSIL.

This clone was observed a single time. This chain joins TRBV30 and TRBJ1-1; perhaps TRBD1 as D (6 bases). CDR1 and CDR2 from the germline V gene are GTSNPN and SVGIG (reference sequence). The CDR3 loop spans 15 amino acids. The ends were cut back, 5 bases at V and 0 bases at J, with 16 bases in the middle. The CDR3 here is CAWGTGTAMNTEAFF. The CDR3 coding sequence is TGTGCCTGGGGTACAGGGACGGCCATGAACACTGAAGCTTTCTTT. Full variable domain (remainder filled in from reference TRBV30 and TRBJ1-1): SQTIHQWPATLVQPVGSPLSLECTVEGTSNPNLYWYRQAAGRGLQLLFYSVGIGQISSEVPQNLSASRPQDRQFILSSKKLLLSDSGFYLCAWGTGTAMNTEAFFGQGTRLTVV.

This chain links TRBV24-1 with TRBJ2-3, with D tentatively TRBD2 (5 bases). The V gene's germline CDR1 is KGHDR and CDR2 SFDVKD. The CDR3 sequence is 15 residues long. The V end lost 5 bases, the J end lost 3 bases, and 14 bases lay between the germline ends. CDR3 amino acids: CATSAQGLATDTQYF. The CDR3 nucleotides read TGTGCCACCAGTGCCCAAGGCCTAGCTACAGATACGCAGTATTTT.

The chain carries TRBV7-2 and TRBJ2-5; 7 bases are a match to TRBD2. This CDR3 spans 15 amino acids. Germline V gene data show CDR1 as SGHTA and CDR2 as FQGNSA. After removal of 1 base from V and 1 base from J, the junction contained 3 bases not matched to a gene. The CDR3 DNA reads TGTGCCAGCAGCTTAGGAGCGGGGAGCCAAGAGACCCAGTACTTC. Amino acids: CASSLGAGSQETQYF. Supplemented by reference TRBV7-2 and TRBJ2-5, the full variable domain reads GAGVSQSPSNKVTEKGKDVELRCDPISGHTALYWYRQSLGQGLEFLIYFQGNSAPDKSGLPSDRFSAERTGGSVSTLTIQRTQQEDSAVYLCASSLGAGSQETQYFGPGTRLLVL.

This chain uses TRBV12-3 or TRBV12-4 with TRBJ1-2, with 7 bases lining up with TRBD1. The CDR3 consists of 13 residues. The V gene end was trimmed by 5 bases and the J gene end by 2 bases; junction bases not matched to a gene: 2. The CDR3 sequence: CASSLRGNYGYTF. DNA of the CDR3: TGTGCCAGCAGTCTCAGGGGGAACTATGGCTACACCTTC.

The chain recombines TRBV6-2 or TRBV6-3 with TRBJ1-6; D possibly corresponds to TRBD1 (5 bases). Germline CDR1 is MNHEY and CDR2 is SVGEGT. The CDR3 spans 14 residues. The V end lost 0 bases, the J end lost 7 bases, and 7 bases lay between the germline ends. CDR3 residues: CASSYSRQNSPLHF. CDR3 nucleotide sequence: TGTGCCAGCAGTTACTCTCGACAGAATTCACCCCTCCACTTT.